These T cell receptor beta chains were read from a single sample in a study of blood T cell repertoires in COVID-19. This table comes from immunoSEQ multiplex PCR, and its TCRdb copy is limited to in-frame clones, with some not included. The profile shows about 140,000 clones, about 80% of them singletons. The sample consisted of peripheral blood. These receptors were taken from a human donor in a cohort sampled during active COVID-19. CDR3s include the opening cysteine and the closing phenylalanine or tryptophan. Each record gives: J gene, V gene, D gene, CDR3 DNA, CDR3 protein. A D gene is named only where the DNA matches it firmly.

j_call: TRBJ2-7; v_call: TRBV5-1; d_call: .; cdr3_nt: TGCGCCAGCAGCTTGGACAGTTTCTACGAGCAGTACTTC; cdr3_aa: CASSLDSFYEQYF
j_call: TRBJ2-5; v_call: TRBV9; d_call: .; cdr3_nt: TGTGCCAGCAGCGTAGATTCAGGGGAGACCCAGTACTTC; cdr3_aa: CASSVDSGETQYF
j_call: TRBJ2-5; v_call: TRBV6-2/TRBV6-3; d_call: TRBD2; cdr3_nt: TGTGCCAGCAGTTCGGGACTAGCGGGGCATCAAGAGACCCAGTACTTC; cdr3_aa: CASSSGLAGHQETQYF
j_call: TRBJ1-3; v_call: TRBV19; d_call: .; cdr3_nt: TGTGCCAGTAGTGAACAGGCCTCCTCTGGAAACACCATATATTTT; cdr3_aa: CASSEQASSGNTIYF
j_call: TRBJ2-5; v_call: TRBV15; d_call: .; cdr3_nt: TGTGCCACCAGCAGAGATCGGCAGGGGCGGGAGGAGACCCAGTACTTC; cdr3_aa: CATSRDRQGREETQYF
j_call: TRBJ1-2; v_call: TRBV7-3; d_call: .; cdr3_nt: TGTGCCAGCAGCTTAGCTGGGGGGGTCCGCGGCTACACCTTC; cdr3_aa: CASSLAGGVRGYTF
j_call: TRBJ2-3; v_call: TRBV24-1; d_call: TRBD1; cdr3_nt: TGTGCCACCAGTGATATGGCCGGGACAGGGGTCACAGATACGCAGTATTTT; cdr3_aa: CATSDMAGTGVTDTQYF
j_call: TRBJ2-1; v_call: TRBV9; d_call: .; cdr3_nt: TGTGCCAGCAGCGTAGAGCACAATGAGCAGTTCTTC; cdr3_aa: CASSVEHNEQFF
j_call: TRBJ2-7; v_call: TRBV5-6; d_call: .; cdr3_nt: TGTGCCAGCAGCTTGGTGGGGGGCTACGAGCAGTACTTC; cdr3_aa: CASSLVGGYEQYF
j_call: TRBJ2-7; v_call: TRBV7-3; d_call: TRBD1; cdr3_nt: TGTGCCAGCAGCTTAACCGACGGCAGGGGGTCCGAGCAGTACTTC; cdr3_aa: CASSLTDGRGSEQYF